Presented here are 18 T cell receptor beta chains from one specimen sequenced in a study of blood T cell repertoires in COVID-19. Clones were sequenced by immunoSEQ multiplex PCR, and TCRdb holds only the in-frame ones, with some missing. The sample includes 390,000 or so clones, around nine tenths of them seen just once. Input material: PBMCs or T cells enriched from blood (not recorded which). Receptor source: a woman in her forties or fifties who had recovered from COVID-19.

The J gene is TRBJ1-1, the V gene TRBV5-5; no reliable D call. There are 14 residues in the CDR3. The V and J ends lost 3 bases and 0 bases respectively, with 9 bases between them. The germline V gene encodes CDR1 SGHKS and CDR2 YYEKEE (reference sequence). The CDR3 DNA is TGTGCCAGCAGCTCTCTTGAGATGAACACTGAAGCTTTCTTT. Amino acids: CASSSLEMNTEAFF.

The chain combines TRBV7-2 with TRBJ1-6; a weak D match, TRBD1 (6 bases). The CDR3 is made up of 16 amino acids. Germline assignment: CDR1 SGHTA and CDR2 FQGNSA. The V gene lost 2 bases and the J gene lost 6 bases, with 14 bases spanning the gap. In DNA, the CDR3 is TGTGCCAGCAGCTTAAATACAGGGTTGCCTAATTCACCCCTCCACTTT. Translating it yields CASSLNTGLPNSPLHF.

The J gene is TRBJ1-1, the V gene TRBV4-2; D gene unclear. The CDR3 covers 14 residues. Per the germline V gene, CDR1 is LGHNA and CDR2 is YNFKEQ. The V gene lost 0 bases and the J gene lost 9 bases, with 14 bases spanning the gap. CDR3 sequence: CASSQDLGPSQAFF. As DNA, the CDR3 is TGTGCCAGCAGCCAAGATCTCGGGCCTAGCCAAGCTTTCTTT.

In its sample, this clone was seen a few times. The chain joins TRBV7-9 to TRBJ2-1; TRBD2 might be the D (6 bases). The V and J ends lost 3 bases and 6 bases respectively, with 9 bases between them. The V gene's germline CDR1 is SEHNR and CDR2 FQNEAQ (reference sequence). The CDR3 consists of 13 residues. The CDR3 protein is CASSFAGSNEQFF. The CDR3 DNA reads as TGTGCCAGCAGCTTCGCGGGGTCCAATGAGCAGTTCTTC.

V and J are TRBV2 and TRBJ1-2; 7 bases line up with TRBD1. Germline-derived CDR1 and CDR2 are SNHLY and FYNNEI. The CDR3 is 18 amino acids. V shed 6 bases and J 5 bases; nucleotides not matched to a gene: 21. In DNA, the CDR3 is TGTGCCAGCAGCTCACTCCGTAGTCCAACAGGGGACCATTATGGCTACACCTTC. Translation gives CASSSLRSPTGDHYGYTF.

V usage is TRBV24-1 and J usage is TRBJ1-2, with 7 bases that match TRBD1. The CDR3 loop spans 13 amino acids. V lost 2 bases to trimming and J lost 6 bases; unmatched junction nucleotides: 2. Germline V lookup: CDR1 KGHDR, CDR2 SFDVKD. The CDR3 sequence is CATSDYRGHGYTF. CDR3 sequence (DNA): TGTGCCACCAGTGATTACAGGGGACATGGCTACACCTTC.

The chain uses TRBV7-9 and TRBJ2-7; weak D call: TRBD2 (5 bases). The CDR3 totals 14 residues. The germline gives CDR1 SEHNR, CDR2 FQNEAQ (reference sequence). Deletions cut 6 bases from V and 7 bases from J, with 19 bases between. In nucleotides, the CDR3 is TGTGCCAGCAGTACAGTCCCTCCTAGAGGGGAGCAGTACTTC. Translated, it gives CASSTVPPRGEQYF.

The V call is TRBV2, the J call TRBJ2-2; D is unclear. The V end lost 6 bases, the J end lost 7 bases, and 15 bases lay between the germline ends. This CDR3 is 14 amino acids long. Germline-derived CDR1 and CDR2 are SNHLY and FYNNEI. The CDR3 DNA is TGTGCCAGCAGCCTCGGTCTTCTTGGCGGGGAGCTGTTTTTT. Encoded protein: CASSLGLLGGELFF.

The J gene is TRBJ2-6, the V gene TRBV10-1; a weak D match, TRBD1 (6 bases). Germline loops: CDR1 WNHNN, CDR2 SYGVQD (reference sequence). Trimming removed 9 bases from V and 0 bases from J, with 18 bases in between. This CDR3 is built from 17 residues. The CDR3 sequence: CARRQVDASSGANVLTF. DNA of the CDR3: TGCGCCAGGCGACAGGTGGACGCTAGCTCTGGGGCCAACGTCCTGACTTTC.

This sequence joins TRBV2 and TRBJ1-2; a possible D gene is TRBD1 (6 bases). The CDR3 sequence is 16 residues long. The ends were cut back, 3 bases at V and 4 bases at J, with 18 bases in the middle. Germline values: CDR1 SNHLY, CDR2 FYNNEI. CDR3 region: CASSEGQGFNRYGYTF. The CDR3 DNA is TGTGCCAGCAGTGAGGGGCAGGGGTTTAATCGCTATGGCTACACCTTC.

The chain couples TRBV4-1 to TRBJ2-2; 12 bases align to TRBD2. V was pared by 3 bases and J by 2 bases, with 19 bases of the junction left unmatched. The CDR3 covers 22 residues. Germline loops: CDR1 MGHRA, CDR2 YSYEKL. CDR3 amino acids: CASSQTLWPPPSGGVNTGELFF. Here the CDR3 DNA reads TGCGCCAGCAGCCAGACCCTATGGCCCCCACCTAGCGGGGGGGTCAACACCGGGGAGCTGTTTTTT.

J is TRBJ1-1 and V is TRBV19, with 8 bases that match TRBD1. This CDR3 region has 14 residues. V shed 7 bases, J shed 0 bases, and the junction held 4 bases outside the gene matches. Germline CDR1 reads LNHDA; CDR2 reads SQIVND (reference sequence). The DNA for the CDR3 is TGTGCCAGTAAGGACAGGGTCCTGAACACTGAAGCTTTCTTT. Residues: CASKDRVLNTEAFF.

The chain combines TRBV7-9 with TRBJ2-1, with TRBD2 matching over 10 bases. Germline V gene lookup returns CDR1 SEHNR and CDR2 FQNEAQ (reference sequence). The CDR3 is 15 amino acids. V dropped 5 bases and J dropped 7; count of bases not matched to a gene: 8. The CDR3 spells CASSRAGGPDNEQFF. The CDR3, as DNA: TGTGCCAGCAGCCGAGCGGGGGGGCCTGATAATGAGCAGTTCTTC.

The chain joins TRBV4-1 to TRBJ1-6; D call uncertain. Trimming pared 0 bases from V and 13 bases from J, leaving 19 bases between. The CDR3 extends over 16 amino acids. Germline V lookup: CDR1 MGHRA, CDR2 YSYEKL. This chain's CDR3 is CASSQEPSWQANPLHF. The CDR3 DNA sequence: TGCGCCAGCAGCCAAGAGCCCTCTTGGCAGGCCAATCCCCTCCACTTT.

The chain employs TRBV2 and TRBJ1-1; no reliable D call. This CDR3 contains 12 residues. Trimming left V 5 bases short and J 10 bases short, with 14 bases between. Germline values: CDR1 SNHLY, CDR2 FYNNEI. The CDR3 DNA reads as TGTGCCAGCAGTTCACTCCCCCCCCGAGCTTTCTTT. This gives the protein CASSSLPPRAFF.

This chain uses TRBV7-8 with TRBJ1-1; D might be TRBD1 (6 bases). V lost 1 base to trimming and J lost 1 base, with 10 bases between them. Looked up from germline, CDR1 is SGHVS and CDR2 is FQNEAQ. CDR3 length: 15 amino acids. In nucleotides, the CDR3 is TGTGCCAGCAGCTTAGGCCAGGGGAAGAACACTGAAGCTTTCTTT. Residues: CASSLGQGKNTEAFF.

The rearrangement uses TRBV19 and TRBJ2-3; TRBD1 might be the D (6 bases). The CDR3 spans 16 residues. The ends were cut back, 1 base at V and 3 bases at J, with 14 bases in the middle. In germline, CDR1 is LNHDA, CDR2 SQIVND (reference sequence). CDR3 in amino acids: CASSIGWGQRTDTQYF. DNA of the CDR3: TGTGCCAGTAGTATAGGTTGGGGACAACGAACAGATACGCAGTATTTT.

This rearrangement joins TRBV10-3 to TRBJ1-1, with 7 bases identical to TRBD1. J lost 0 bases, V lost 8 bases, and 3 bases had no gene match. The CDR3 has 13 amino acids. Germline-derived CDR1 and CDR2 are ENHRY and SYGVKD. The CDR3 DNA reads TGTGCCATCGGGACAGATCTGAACACTGAAGCTTTCTTT. Translation gives CAIGTDLNTEAFF.